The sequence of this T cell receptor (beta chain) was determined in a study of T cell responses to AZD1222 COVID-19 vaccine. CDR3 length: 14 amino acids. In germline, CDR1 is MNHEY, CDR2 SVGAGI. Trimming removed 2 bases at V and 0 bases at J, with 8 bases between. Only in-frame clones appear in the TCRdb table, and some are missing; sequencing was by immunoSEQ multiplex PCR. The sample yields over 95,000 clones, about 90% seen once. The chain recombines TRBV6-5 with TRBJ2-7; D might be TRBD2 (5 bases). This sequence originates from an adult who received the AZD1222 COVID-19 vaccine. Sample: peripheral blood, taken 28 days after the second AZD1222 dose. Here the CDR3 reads CASSYLASSYEQYF. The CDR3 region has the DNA TGTGCCAGCAGTTACCTAGCAAGCTCCTACGAGCAGTACTTC.